This TCR beta chain comes out of a study of shared clonotypes between healthy human individuals (dated by TCRdb to between 2020 and 2021). Regarding the study in general: The cohort comprised two women and three men aged 18 to 49 years. For each donor, three plates each were used for CD4 naive and CD4 memory, two plates were used for CD8 naive, and one plate was used for CD8 memory. The study deeply sequenced blood TCR repertoires of five healthy adults to estimate repertoire size and the extent of clonotype sharing between individuals. Libraries were prepared and TCR repertoires were sequenced by different laboratories using diverse techniques, in order to increase sequencing depth and limit assay-specific biases. Each donor's leukapheresis produced roughly between about 0.9 and 9.5 billion PBMCs.

Donors were healthy HIV-negative adults with no recently reported acute infections or vaccinations. Only Caucasian adults living in Nashville, Tennessee, USA were represented among the donors. Magnetic negative selection was used to enrich CD4+ T cells, after which naive cells were positively selected on CD45RA and the negative fraction became the memory subset. After blood collection by leukapheresis, PBMCs were isolated using Ficoll-Histopaque density gradient centrifugation and then cryopreserved in the vapor phase of liquid nitrogen. Analytical flow cytometry was used to check the purity and quantity of every magnetically sorted T cell population. Each sorted fraction had its genomic DNA isolated and then quantified by UV absorbance on a Nanodrop 2000c. This clone was observed a single time. Its antigen target is currently unknown. Base qualities are not at hand, and no much larger clone is one base apart.

The CDR3 goes from the cysteine to the phenylalanine over 15 residues. The entry retains the CDR3 DNA only, 45 bases that are in frame from base 1. Trimming takes 5 bases off V and 5 bases off J; junction bases not matched to a gene: 7. The CDR1 and CDR2 encoded by the germline V gene are SGHNT and YENEEA. TCR CDR3 regions were amplified from genomic DNA by multiplex PCR using the deep immunoSEQ assay. For each cell subset, the extracted genomic DNA was distributed evenly across all wells of several immunoSEQ 96-well plates, and each plate served as one replicate. Each replicate PCR for sorted subsets received roughly 0.2 ug genomic DNA, equal to about 29,000 T cell genomes. The purified libraries were quantified using a Qubit 3.0 fluorometer, sized with a Bioanalyzer 2100, and then quantified again using the KAPA Library Quantification kit. Every immunoSEQ 96-well plate was sequenced on a dedicated single-read 150-cycle Illumina NextSeq 550 flow cell. The paper's data handling went like this. The immunoSEQ output contained only junctional sequences without quality scores, so filtering could not match that applied to full-length reads. To assign V/J genes and CDR3, sequences were annotated against IMGT germline references using PyIR, a Python wrapper for IgBLAST v1.9. Reads were filtered out if the reads had weak V/J assignments (E-value above 1e-6), no CDR3, stop codons, out-of-frame junctions, or ambiguous translated residues. V3J clonotypes were defined as sequences sharing an identical inferred V gene, J gene, and CDR3 amino acid sequence. To compute the percentage overlap between repertoires, the number of shared unique clonotypes was divided by the size of the smaller repertoire. Richness of each repertoire was evaluated using RTK rarefaction, the Chao1 estimator, and Recon v2.1 estimates of unobserved clonotypes. Generation probabilities were computed with OLGA for all TCRbeta clonotypes obtained by the gDNA method from a few donors. Drawn from immuneACCESS, this table holds only the in-frame rearrangements with V and J called that TCRdb kept. Clones are partly lost; checked studies trace under half to an unresolved V gene and leave the rest unexplained. V, J and clone size reflect that table, while D and trimming were determined from the DNA. In this sample the table shows around 1,100,000 clones, 77% of which occur a single time. The top ten constitute 0.89% of the sample.

The study at large found these results: The small number of donors limited the genetic and exposure-history diversity represented. Estimated clonotype richness was generally larger for naive than for memory subsets. When a handful of donors were compared, the shared fraction of clonotypes was approximately 5% for naive CD4, about 4% for naive CD8, 2% to 2.5% for memory CD4, and under 0.5% for memory CD8. Higher generation probabilities were observed for clonotypes shared by all four sorted-subset donors than for non-shared clonotypes. Sampling was restricted to blood, and TCR repertoires in tissue are likely to differ from TCR repertoires in blood. Rarefaction of sorted-subset datasets indicated incomplete sequencing despite the large sequencing depth. Pairwise subsampling led to the expectation that sequencing depth would affect the degree of clonotype sharing among donors.

The sequence was collected from a man younger than 35 in good health. Some clones in this sample may be carry-over from other donors' samples. Sequences were obtained from memory CD4+ T cells from PBMCs. The cell subset or site label for this specimen denotes: CD45RA-negative fraction. Recombination connected TRBV11-3 to TRBJ2-2; 8 middle bases align to TRBD1. For the CDR3, the sequence is CASSLGQEETGELFF. In nucleotide form, the sequence is TGTGCCAGCAGCCTGGGACAGGAAGAGACCGGGGAGCTGTTTTTT.